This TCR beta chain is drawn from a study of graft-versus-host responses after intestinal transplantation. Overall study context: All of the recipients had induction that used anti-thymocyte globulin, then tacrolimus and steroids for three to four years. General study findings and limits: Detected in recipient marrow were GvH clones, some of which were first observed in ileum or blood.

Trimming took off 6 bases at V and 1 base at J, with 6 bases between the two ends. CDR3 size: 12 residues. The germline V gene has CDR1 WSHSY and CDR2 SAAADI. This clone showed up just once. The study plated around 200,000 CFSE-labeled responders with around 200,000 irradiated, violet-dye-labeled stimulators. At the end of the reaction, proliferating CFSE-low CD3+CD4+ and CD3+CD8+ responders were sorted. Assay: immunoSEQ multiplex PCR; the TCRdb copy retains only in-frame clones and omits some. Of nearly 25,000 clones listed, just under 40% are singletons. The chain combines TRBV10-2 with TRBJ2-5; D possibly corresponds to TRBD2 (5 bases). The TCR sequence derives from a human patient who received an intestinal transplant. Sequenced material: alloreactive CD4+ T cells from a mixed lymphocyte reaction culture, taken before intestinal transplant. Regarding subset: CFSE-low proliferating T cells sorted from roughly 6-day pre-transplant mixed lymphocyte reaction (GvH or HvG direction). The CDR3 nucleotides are TGCGCCAGCAGCGGGGTCCAAGAGACCCAGTACTTC. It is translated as CASSGVQETQYF.